Given below is one TCR beta chain in context. It lacks a known antigen. No quality values exist for individual bases; no much larger clone is one base distant. These data originate in a study of CD8 T cells in Susac syndrome (dated by TCRdb to between 2017 and 2020). The study in broad terms: Repertoire sequencing was used to test whether CD8+ T cell activation and differentiation in Susac syndrome was antigen driven. The research as a whole found: The number of individuals in the TCR sequencing and HLA analysis was recognized as being relatively small.

Peripheral blood CD8+ and CD4+ T cells from healthy donors, Susac syndrome patients and multiple sclerosis patients were profiled using high-throughput TCR beta sequencing. The healthy donors served as controls matched for age and sex. Bulk CD8+ and CD4+ T cells were purified by magnetic negative isolation, whereas CD8+ TEMRA cells were enriched by FACS. Blood was drawn into EDTA tubes, processed within 24 hours, and PBMCs were isolated by density gradient centrifugation. PBMCs intended for TCR sequencing were cryopreserved in liquid nitrogen and were subsequently thawed in a 37 degrees C water bath. The sorted or isolated CD4+, CD8+ and CD8+ TEMRA cells had a purity of 90% or higher. RNA was extracted using the RNeasy kit, and roughly 0.5 to 1 microgram was reverse transcribed with random hexamers. TCR beta CDR3 regions were amplified with the immunoSEQ multiplex PCR assay covering 54 Vbeta and 13 Jbeta segments. PCR amplification bias was corrected using a synthetic template baseline for primer optimization and computational correction. For the original study's pipeline: Reads were assigned to V, D and J genes according to IMGT and analyzed in immunoSEQ Analyzer, with only productive sequences retained. To calculate clonality, Shannon entropy was normalized by log2 of the number of productive unique sequences and then subtracted from one. For each patient and control, public and private clones were evaluated within the 100 most prevalent clones. A clone was defined as Susac-specific if it was absent from the healthy and MS cohorts, from some 1,100 published viral clones and from other ImmuneACCESS disease sequences. In TCRdb, the public reads were trimmed at Q25 with fastp and aligned with MiXCR, with productive beta chains retained. A single entry per CDR3 protein holds the most common genes and DNA from its merged rows. None of the V and J calls come from the authors' own analysis; TCRdb made them. This sample gives about 120,000 distinct CDR3 sequences in total; 92% of them show up just once. Of the sample, over 0.12% falls within the top ten clones.

V and J are truncated by 3 bases and 0 bases respectively, leaving an intervening sequence of 8 bases. Sequences MGHRA (CDR1) and YSYEKL (CDR2) are obtained from the germline V gene. The CDR3 numbers 14 residues from cysteine through phenylalanine. This entry keeps only the CDR3 DNA: 42 bases, framed from base 1. Recombination linked TRBV4-1 to TRBJ1-2; the D gene is unclear. The sequencing input was CD4+ T cells from PBMCs. The TCR comes from a human donor in good health. CDR3 region: CASSQGGANYGYTF. Read as DNA, the sequence is TGCGCCAGCAGCCAGGGAGGTGCTAACTATGGCTACACCTTC.